This T cell receptor beta chain was captured by sequencing in a study of T cell responses to AZD1222 COVID-19 vaccine. Whole-study results and caveats: Most donors were white British, females outnumbered males, and clonal diversity was possibly underestimated.

Generated by immunoSEQ multiplex PCR, the TCRdb table keeps only in-frame clones and is missing some. The data show over 95,000 clones, over 75% seen once. As regards this clone: The antigen is undetermined.

V was cut by 6 bases and J by 0 bases, with 14 bases left in between. CDR3 length: 14 residues. Germline CDR1 and CDR2: GTSNPN and SVGIG (reference sequence). This TCR was recovered from an adult in good health. Sample: peripheral blood, taken on day 0 of AZD1222 vaccination. The J gene is TRBJ1-1, the V gene TRBV30; D remains unclear. This CDR3 reads CACRSRELNTEAFF. CDR3 nucleotide sequence: TGTGCCTGCCGGTCGAGGGAATTGAACACTGAAGCTTTCTTT.